One and the same sample provided the 26 T cell receptor beta chains below, sequenced in a study of beta chain features in type 1 diabetes (dated by TCRdb to the late 2010s). What the study reported, not specific to this receptor: Type 1 diabetes patients showed a moderate but significant shortening of TCRB CDR3 length in all four CD4+ subsets.

Libraries were built with the immunoSEQ multiplex PCR assay. All of the isolated RNA was reverse transcribed with the High Capacity cDNA Reverse Transcription Kit, so expressed TCRB transcripts were sequenced. This immuneACCESS table, as held by TCRdb, lists in-frame sequences with V and J called but not all clones. Of the missing ones, under half trace to an unresolved V gene in checked studies; the others have no known cause. This sample lists roughly 350,000 clones; over 8.5% were detected once. About 0.63% of the sample lies in the top ten. Their recognized antigens are unknown. Source material: central memory CD4+ T cells from blood. The receptors derive from a man in his thirties or forties with type 1 diabetes.

This clone was seen more than once but under ten times. The gene calls are TRBV5-1 and TRBJ2-1, with no clear D. CDR3 length equals 16 residues. Germline lookup yields CDR1 SGHRS and CDR2 YFSETQ. The germline V and J ends were trimmed by 8 bases and 7 bases, with 25 bases remaining between them. The CDR3 coding sequence is TGCGCCAGTACCTCTGGCTCGATCGGAGTCGGGAATGAGCAGTTCTTC. The encoded protein is CASTSGSIGVGNEQFF.

The chain employs TRBV6-5 and TRBJ2-5; D is uncertain. The CDR3 spans 13 residues. V was trimmed by 6 bases and J by 0 bases, leaving 8 bases between them. CDR1 and CDR2 from the germline V gene are MNHEY and SVGAGI. This CDR3 reads CASSGFHQETQYF. The CDR3 DNA reads as TGTGCCAGCAGCGGGTTCCACCAAGAGACCCAGTACTTC.

The chain has TRBV4-3 and TRBJ1-4, with D unclear. The germline V gene encodes CDR1 LGHNA and CDR2 YSLEER. This CDR3 comprises 16 residues. V was trimmed by 1 base and J by 0 bases, leaving 9 bases between them. The CDR3 loop is CASSQVRGATNEKLFF. The CDR3 DNA is TGCGCCAGCAGCCAAGTCCGGGGAGCAACTAATGAAAAACTGTTTTTT.

Only a few counts were recorded for this clone. V is TRBV4-1 and J is TRBJ2-1; TRBD2 aligns across 7 bases. V lost 0 bases and J lost 4; bases outside the gene matches: 9. Per germline, CDR1 MGHRA and CDR2 YSYEKL. This CDR3 spans 17 amino acids. CDR3 region: CASSQDPPAGYYNEQFF. For the CDR3, the DNA is TGCGCCAGCAGCCAAGATCCCCCAGCGGGATATTACAATGAGCAGTTCTTC.

The chain has TRBV6-1 and TRBJ1-2; D is unresolved. V lost 1 base to trimming and J lost 7 bases, with 13 bases between them. Germline V gene sequence: CDR1 MNHNS, CDR2 SASEGT. This CDR3 region has 14 residues. DNA of the CDR3: TGTGCCAGCAGTGAAGTGATCGGCGGAGGTGGCTACACCTTC. It codes for CASSEVIGGGGYTF.

As to this clone: Other DNA sequences in this sample translate to the same CDR3. The chain combines TRBV11-3 with TRBJ2-1; no definite D call. CDR1 and CDR2 from the germline V gene are SGHNT and YENEEA. V was pared by 5 bases and J by 5 bases, with 13 bases between. The CDR3 has 14 residues. CDR3 sequence reads: CASSRLVSDNEQFF. The DNA of the CDR3 is TGTGCCAGCAGCCGACTGGTCAGCGACAATGAGCAGTTCTTC. Based on the CDR3 plus reference TRBV11-3 and TRBJ2-1, the full variable domain is EAGVVQSPRYKIIEKKQPVAFWCNPISGHNTLYWYLQNLGQGPELLIRYENEEAVDDSQLPKDRFSAERLKGVDSTLKIQPAELGDSAVYLCASSRLVSDNEQFFGPGTRLTVL.

This clone appeared a few times. One base away lies a much larger clone, so this may be a sequencing read error. The chain links TRBV6-5 to TRBJ2-1; D unresolved. Germline-derived CDR1 and CDR2 are MNHEY and SVGAGI. This CDR3 spans 11 amino acids. V gave up 7 bases and J gave up 3 bases, with 4 bases separating them. CDR3 amino acids: CASNYYNEQFF. The CDR3, as DNA: TGTGCCAGCAACTACTACAATGAGCAGTTCTTC.

This chain connects TRBV28 to TRBJ2-5, with 9 positions matching TRBD1. Germline-derived CDR1 and CDR2 are MDHEN and SYDVKM. Unmatched junction bases numbered 9, after V lost 3 bases and J lost 7 bases. This CDR3 is built from 15 residues. DNA for the CDR3: TGTGCCAGCAGTTTGGGGACAGGGAATCGTAGGACCCAGTACTTC. It encodes CASSLGTGNRRTQYF.

V gene TRBV5-4 combines with J gene TRBJ2-7; a possible D gene is TRBD1 (6 bases). Germline V gene lookup returns CDR1 SGHNT and CDR2 YYREEE (reference sequence). V lost 0 bases and J lost 3, with 16 bases in between. The CDR3 has 16 residues. Here the CDR3 reads CASSLGGQGKGYEQYF. CDR3 sequence (DNA): TGTGCCAGCAGCTTGGGGGGGCAGGGAAAGGGCTACGAGCAGTACTTC.

Comment on this clone: Other DNA sequences in this sample translate to the same CDR3. This CDR3 reads CASSPTGANTGELFF. The DNA for the CDR3 is TGCGCCAGCAGCCCGACAGGAGCGAACACCGGGGAGCTGTTTTTT. The genes are TRBV5-1 and TRBJ2-2, with a tentative D call TRBD1 (6 bases). The V end was cut by 4 bases, the J end by 0 bases, with 10 bases between. The CDR3 has 15 amino acids. Germline CDR1 reads SGHRS; CDR2 reads YFSETQ.

The V and J genes are TRBV30 and TRBJ2-1; 10 bases agree with TRBD2. Germline loops: CDR1 GTSNPN, CDR2 SVGIG (reference sequence). With 5 bases clipped from V and 5 bases from J, the junction kept 9 bases outside the gene matches. The CDR3 is 15 residues long. CDR3: CAWGQLGLANNEQFF. The CDR3 nucleotides read TGTGCCTGGGGCCAACTGGGACTAGCGAACAATGAGCAGTTCTTC.

In this sample, this clone turned up a few times. The rearrangement uses TRBV19 and TRBJ2-5, with 7 bases fitting TRBD1. The V gene's germline CDR1 is LNHDA and CDR2 SQIVND (reference sequence). J was trimmed by 2 bases and V by 1 base; bases with no gene match: 7. There are 16 residues in the CDR3. CDR3 region: CASSIGPSTGQETQYF. The CDR3 DNA follows: TGTGCCAGTAGTATAGGGCCCTCGACAGGGCAAGAGACCCAGTACTTC. The entire variable domain, with the rest obtained from reference TRBV19 and TRBJ2-5, is as follows: DGGITQSPKYLFRKEGQNVTLSCEQNLNHDAMYWYRQDPGQGLRLIYYSQIVNDFQKGDIAEGYSVSREKKESFPLTVTSAQKNPTAFYLCASSIGPSTGQETQYFGPGTRLLVL.

In this sample, this clone turned up a few times. Other DNA variants within this sample encode the same CDR3. CDR3 coding DNA: TGTGCCAGCAGTCCGAGCGGACAAGAGACCCAGTACTTC. Residues: CASSPSGQETQYF. The genes are TRBV6-1 and TRBJ2-5, with D maybe TRBD2 (5 bases). The CDR3 contains 13 residues. Germline V CDR1 and CDR2: MNHNS, SASEGT. Trimming left V 5 bases short and J 2 bases short, with 9 bases between.

The chain carries TRBV27 and TRBJ1-2; D not resolved. CDR1 MNHEY and CDR2 SMNVEV come from the germline V gene (reference sequence). The CDR3 is 14 residues long. The V gene lost 3 bases and the J gene lost 8 bases, with 16 bases spanning the gap. CDR3 region: CASSFNFGVGGYTF. In DNA form, the CDR3 reads TGTGCCAGCAGTTTCAACTTTGGGGTGGGAGGCTACACCTTC.

In this sample, this clone turned up many times. Other DNA sequences within the sample encode an identical CDR3. This chain connects TRBV18 to TRBJ2-7; 7 bases map to TRBD1. The length of the CDR3 is 14 residues. After removal of 3 bases from V and 2 bases from J, the junction contained 4 bases not matched to a gene. Germline CDR1 and CDR2: KGHSH and LQKENI. This chain's CDR3 is CASSPRQGTYEQYF. The CDR3, as DNA: TGTGCCAGCTCACCCCGACAGGGAACCTACGAGCAGTACTTC.

V and J are TRBV6-5 and TRBJ2-3; no clear D gene. Trimming shortened V by 0 bases and J by 6 bases, and 10 bases separated the two germline ends. CDR1 and CDR2 (germline): MNHEY, SVGAGI. The CDR3 loop spans 14 amino acids. DNA of the CDR3: TGTGCCAGCAGTTACTCCCCAGACTTCGATACGCAGTATTTT. It encodes CASSYSPDFDTQYF.

This clone was observed a few times. This chain uses TRBV7-2 with TRBJ2-7; D is possibly TRBD1 (6 bases). V shed 4 bases and J shed 3 bases, with 16 bases lying between them. This CDR3 region has 15 residues. Germline-derived CDR1 and CDR2 are SGHTA and FQGNSA. In DNA, the CDR3 is TGTGCCAGCAGCTCCGTTGACAGGCTCAACTACGAGCAGTACTTC. Translation: CASSSVDRLNYEQYF. Filled out from reference TRBV7-2 and TRBJ2-7, the complete variable domain reads GAGVSQSPSNKVTEKGKDVELRCDPISGHTALYWYRQSLGQGLEFLIYFQGNSAPDKSGLPSDRFSAERTGGSVSTLTIQRTQQEDSAVYLCASSSVDRLNYEQYFGPGTRLTVT.

V usage is TRBV5-8 and J usage is TRBJ2-7; D gene ambiguous. Germline V gene sequence: CDR1 SGHTS, CDR2 YDEGEE. The CDR3 totals 16 residues. Trimming cost V 0 bases and J 0 bases, with 13 bases left between them. The DNA for the CDR3 is TGTGCCAGCAGCTTGGGGTATAAGTTAAACTCCTACGAGCAGTACTTC. It codes for CASSLGYKLNSYEQYF. The full variable domain, its missing parts supplied by reference TRBV5-8 and TRBJ2-7, is EAGVTQSPTHLIKTRGQQATLRCSPISGHTSVYWYQQALGLGLQFLLWYDEGEERNRGNFPPRFSGRQFPNYSSELNVNALELEDSALYLCASSLGYKLNSYEQYFGPGTRLTVT.

This clone was seen many times. The chain uses TRBV28 and TRBJ2-1, with D unclear. The germline V and J ends were trimmed by 3 bases and 3 bases, with 21 bases remaining between them. CDR3 length: 18 residues. The germline V gene has CDR1 MDHEN and CDR2 SYDVKM. The CDR3 loop is CASSFPRAGPKVYNEQFF. The CDR3 DNA reads as TGTGCCAGCAGTTTCCCACGGGCAGGCCCAAAGGTCTACAATGAGCAGTTCTTC.

This clone was counted between two and nine times. The chain employs TRBV5-1 and TRBJ2-7, with TRBD1 matching 8 bases. CDR1 is SGHRS and CDR2 is YFSETQ in the germline V gene. The CDR3 length is 14 residues. V shed 0 bases, J shed 5 bases, and the junction held 4 bases outside the gene matches. CDR3 bases: TGCGCCAGCAGCTTGGGGACAGGGCAGCACGAGCAGTACTTC. Protein sequence: CASSLGTGQHEQYF.

This clone was found a few times. The V and J genes are TRBV6-5 and TRBJ2-1; D is possibly TRBD2 (6 bases). Trimming removed 6 bases from V and 0 bases from J, with 12 bases in between. This CDR3 spans 15 amino acids. The germline CDR1 and CDR2 sequences are MNHEY and SVGAGI. CDR3 DNA sequence: TGTGCCAGCAGACTCCGGGAGAGCTCCTACAATGAGCAGTTCTTC. Its protein product is CASRLRESSYNEQFF.

This clone showed up just once. The J gene is TRBJ1-2, the V gene TRBV28; D is perhaps TRBD1 (5 bases). CDR1 is MDHEN and CDR2 is SYDVKM in the germline V gene. The V end lost 6 bases, the J end lost 10 bases, and 21 bases lay between the germline ends. There are 14 residues in the CDR3. CDR3 loop: CASSQSVGVGAYTF. In DNA form, the CDR3 reads TGTGCCAGCAGCCAATCCGTGGGGGTAGGTGCCTACACCTTC.

This clone came up a few times. The CDR3 DNA reads as TGTGCCAGCAGCCAAGACGGTACTGAAGCTTTCTTT. Encoded protein: CASSQDGTEAFF. This chain connects TRBV9 to TRBJ1-1; no reliable D call. Germline lookup yields CDR1 SGDLS and CDR2 YYNGEE. The CDR3 is 12 amino acids. V shed 4 bases and J shed 5 bases, with 9 bases lying between them.

This clone showed up just a few times. V usage is TRBV7-2 and J usage is TRBJ1-2; 7 nucleotides agree with TRBD1. The trim removed 1 base at V and 7 bases at J, leaving 9 bases unmatched. The CDR3 is made up of 15 amino acids. Germline CDR1 SGHTA, CDR2 FQGNSA. CDR3 amino acids: CASSLDSWTGGGYTF. CDR3 in DNA: TGTGCCAGCAGCTTAGACAGCTGGACAGGCGGTGGCTACACCTTC.

This clone has only a few counts. V is TRBV5-1 and J is TRBJ2-1; 7 nucleotides agree with TRBD1. This CDR3 region has 15 residues. The J segment lost 3 bases and the V segment lost 4 bases, leaving 7 bases of the junction unmatched. CDR1 and CDR2 (germline): SGHRS, YFSETQ. The CDR3 here is CASSLRQGHYNEQFF. The DNA for the CDR3 is TGCGCCAGCAGCCTTCGACAGGGACACTACAATGAGCAGTTCTTC.

V usage is TRBV5-1 and J usage is TRBJ2-3; 12 nucleotides align to TRBD1. The CDR3 has 16 amino acids. Trimming took 6 bases from V and 8 from J; bases not matched to a gene: 13. From germline, CDR1 is SGHRS and CDR2 YFSETQ. The DNA for the CDR3 is TGCGCCAGCAACTCCCTCTTGGGACAGGGGGCCGGTACGCAGTATTTT. This encodes CASNSLLGQGAGTQYF.